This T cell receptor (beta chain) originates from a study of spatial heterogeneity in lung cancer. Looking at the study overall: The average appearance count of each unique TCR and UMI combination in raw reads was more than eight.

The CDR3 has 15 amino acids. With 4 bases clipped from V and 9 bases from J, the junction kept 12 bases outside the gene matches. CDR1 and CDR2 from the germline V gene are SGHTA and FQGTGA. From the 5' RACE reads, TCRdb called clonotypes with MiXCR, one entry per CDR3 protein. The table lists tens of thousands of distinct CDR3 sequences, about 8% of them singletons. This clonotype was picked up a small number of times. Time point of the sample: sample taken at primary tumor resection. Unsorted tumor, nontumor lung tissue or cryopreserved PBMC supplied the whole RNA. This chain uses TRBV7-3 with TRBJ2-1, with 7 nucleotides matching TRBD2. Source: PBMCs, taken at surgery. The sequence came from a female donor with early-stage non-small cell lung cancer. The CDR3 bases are TGTGCCAGCAGCTCGACGGTAGGGAGGGCCGGTGAGCAGTTCTTC. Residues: CASSSTVGRAGEQFF.